Listed here are 30 T cell receptor beta chains from one sample, sequenced in a study of technical replicates of blood from a handful of donors. Here immunoSEQ multiplex PCR was the method, and the copy in TCRdb shows in-frame clones only, minus some. This table holds about 17,000 clones, 65% to 85% found once. Material: PBMCs. These TCRs come from a human donor in good health. Some clones in this sample may be carry-over from other donors' samples.

The V call is TRBV5-1, the J call TRBJ1-5; D call uncertain. V lost 0 bases and J 6 bases, leaving 16 bases between the germline ends. CDR1 and CDR2 (germline): SGHRS, YFSETQ. The CDR3 is 16 residues long. CDR3 coding DNA: TGCGCCAGCAGCTTGGATGTACAGACCTCTGGTCAGCCCCAGCATTTT. This encodes CASSLDVQTSGQPQHF.

This rearrangement joins TRBV19 to TRBJ1-2; weak D call: TRBD1 (6 bases). Germline CDR1 is LNHDA and CDR2 is SQIVND (reference sequence). V was trimmed by 5 bases and J by 4 bases, leaving 14 bases between them. This CDR3 has 14 amino acids. CDR3 sequence (DNA): TGTGCCAGTAGTGCCTCAGGGGACGCCTATGGCTACACCTTC. Its protein product is CASSASGDAYGYTF. Together with reference TRBV19 and TRBJ1-2, the CDR3 gives the full variable domain: DGGITQSPKYLFRKEGQNVTLSCEQNLNHDAMYWYRQDPGQGLRLIYYSQIVNDFQKGDIAEGYSVSREKKESFPLTVTSAQKNPTAFYLCASSASGDAYGYTFGSGTRLTVV.

CDR3 amino acids: CASSGQGYGYTF. The CDR3 DNA reads TGTGCCAGCAGTGGACAGGGCTATGGCTACACCTTC. The V gene is TRBV25-1, the J gene TRBJ1-2, with 7 bases that match TRBD1. The CDR3 consists of 12 residues. Germline assignment: CDR1 MGHDK and CDR2 SYGVNS. V shed 4 bases and J 4 bases; nucleotides not matched to a gene: 0.

The gene calls are TRBV7-9 and TRBJ2-7; possibly TRBD2 for D (6 bases). The CDR3 consists of 14 residues. Trimming left V 2 bases short and J 2 bases short, with 10 bases between. Per the germline V gene, CDR1 is SEHNR and CDR2 is FQNEAQ (reference sequence). The CDR3 DNA reads TGTGCCAGCAGCTTACTTAGCGGACCCTACGAGCAGTACTTC. Its protein product is CASSLLSGPYEQYF.

The rearrangement uses TRBV6-1 and TRBJ2-7, with TRBD1 identical over 9 bases. The CDR3 consists of 15 residues. J lost 3 bases, V lost 5 bases, and 8 bases had no gene match. Germline CDR1 reads MNHNS; CDR2 reads SASEGT. CDR3 amino acids: CASSLGPGQGYEQYF. DNA for the CDR3: TGTGCCAGCAGTCTTGGGCCGGGACAGGGCTACGAGCAGTACTTC.

The chain has TRBV28 and TRBJ2-1, with 12 bases aligning to TRBD2. Germline assignment: CDR1 MDHEN and CDR2 SYDVKM. This CDR3 is 18 amino acids long. V shed 5 bases and J 9 bases; nucleotides not matched to a gene: 17. This CDR3 is CASSPRLLAGGFFAEQFF. The CDR3 DNA is TGTGCCAGCAGTCCCCGTCTCCTAGCGGGAGGGTTTTTTGCTGAGCAGTTCTTC.

V and J are TRBV19 and TRBJ1-1; D may be TRBD1 (5 bases). This CDR3 is built from 14 residues. Germline values: CDR1 LNHDA, CDR2 SQIVND (reference sequence). V was trimmed by 6 bases and J by 5 bases, leaving 16 bases between them. The CDR3 bases are TGTGCCAGTAGGCCGGGACTCAGAAGTACTGAAGCTTTCTTT. This translates into CASRPGLRSTEAFF.

The rearrangement uses TRBV7-9 and TRBJ2-1; 8 bases are a match to TRBD1. The CDR3 runs 14 residues. J gave up 8 bases and V 2 bases, and 5 bases lay outside the gene matches. CDR1 and CDR2 from the germline V gene are SEHNR and FQNEAQ (reference sequence). The CDR3 loop is CASSLQTGGDEQFF. The CDR3 DNA reads TGTGCCAGCAGCTTACAAACAGGGGGAGATGAGCAGTTCTTC.

CDR3 amino acids: CASSYLSSGSYEQYF. Written as DNA, the CDR3 is TGTGCCAGCAGTTACTTGTCTAGCGGGAGCTACGAGCAGTACTTC. V gene TRBV6-5 combines with J gene TRBJ2-7; 10 bases align to TRBD2. CDR3 size: 15 residues. Per germline, CDR1 MNHEY and CDR2 SVGAGI. V lost 1 base, J lost 3 bases, and 3 bases stayed unmatched.

The rearrangement uses TRBV29-1 and TRBJ2-3; 8 nucleotides line up with TRBD2. The V gene's germline CDR1 is SQVTM and CDR2 ANQGSEA. The ends lost 4 bases at V and 10 bases at J; junction bases unmatched: 4. The CDR3 sequence is 11 residues long. The CDR3 nucleotides read TGCAGCGTTGTAGCGGGATCAGCGCAGTATTTT. Translated: CSVVAGSAQYF.

This rearrangement joins TRBV6-4 to TRBJ2-3, with TRBD2 matching 8 bases. There are 15 residues in the CDR3. CDR1 and CDR2 from the germline V gene are MRHNA and SNTAGT. The trim removed 0 bases at V and 2 bases at J, leaving 1 base unmatched. The CDR3 DNA is TGTGCCAGCAGTGACTCAGCGGGAGCCACAGATACGCAGTATTTT. Translated: CASSDSAGATDTQYF.

This clone was seen only once. The chain carries TRBV10-2 and TRBJ2-7, with 8 bases matching TRBD2. Germline loops: CDR1 WSHSY, CDR2 SAAADI. CDR3 length: 13 residues. After removal of 4 bases from V and 4 bases from J, the junction contained 3 bases not matched to a gene. The CDR3 loop is CASSVTSGYEQYF. The CDR3 DNA reads as TGCGCCAGCAGTGTAACTAGCGGATACGAGCAGTACTTC.

The chain combines TRBV30 with TRBJ1-1; the D is unclear. Germline lookup yields CDR1 GTSNPN and CDR2 SVGIG (reference sequence). The germline V and J ends were trimmed by 4 bases and 5 bases, with 14 bases remaining between them. This CDR3 region has 13 residues. The CDR3 reads CAWIHGERTEAFF. DNA of the CDR3: TGTGCCTGGATTCACGGGGAAAGGACTGAAGCTTTCTTT.

CDR3 sequence: CATSRAWGDRVLTRRNQPQHF. CDR3 in DNA: TGTGCCACCAGCAGAGCTTGGGGAGACAGGGTGTTGACTAGGCGTAATCAGCCCCAGCATTTT. The chain joins TRBV15 to TRBJ1-5; 7 bases are a match to TRBD1. The CDR3 totals 21 residues. Unmatched junction bases numbered 22, after V lost 1 base and J lost 4 bases. Germline loops: CDR1 LNHNV, CDR2 YYDKDF (reference sequence).

The V call is TRBV19, the J call TRBJ2-5; D not certain. The germline V gene encodes CDR1 LNHDA and CDR2 SQIVND (reference sequence). The CDR3 loop spans 10 amino acids. V was trimmed by 8 bases and J by 5 bases, leaving 6 bases between them. The CDR3 nucleotides read TGTGCCAGTGGCTGGGAGACCCAGTACTTC. It codes for CASGWETQYF.

The chain uses TRBV18 and TRBJ1-5; D might be TRBD1 (5 bases). Trimming took 0 bases from V and 4 from J, leaving 13 bases between them. The CDR3 contains 16 residues. The V gene's germline CDR1 is KGHSH and CDR2 LQKENI. DNA for the CDR3: TGTGCCAGCTCACCACCGTCCGGGGGAATTAATCAGCCCCAGCATTTT. As protein: CASSPPSGGINQPQHF. The entire variable domain, with the rest obtained from reference TRBV18 and TRBJ1-5, is as follows: NAGVMQNPRHLVRRRGQEARLRCSPMKGHSHVYWYRQLPEEGLKFMVYLQKENIIDESGMPKERFSAEFPKEGPSILRIQQVVRGDSAAYFCASSPPSGGINQPQHFGDGTRLSIL.

This clone was seen only a few times. The chain links TRBV4-2 to TRBJ1-5; 8 nucleotides align to TRBD1. The V gene's germline CDR1 is LGHNA and CDR2 YNFKEQ. V shed 1 base, J shed 7 bases, and the junction held 6 bases outside the gene matches. This CDR3 contains 15 residues. The CDR3 DNA sequence: TGTGCCAGCAGCCAAGTTTCAGGGGGCCTACAGCCCCAGCATTTT. As protein: CASSQVSGGLQPQHF.

The gene calls are TRBV11-1 and TRBJ2-5; weak D call: TRBD2 (6 bases). V was clipped by 5 bases and J by 4 bases, with 20 bases between them. The germline CDR1 and CDR2 sequences are SGHAT and FQDESV (reference sequence). The length of the CDR3 is 16 residues. CDR3 sequence: CASSLPTLWGVETQYF. The CDR3 nucleotides read TGTGCCAGCAGCCTCCCTACACTGTGGGGGGTAGAGACCCAGTACTTC.

The chain carries TRBV30 and TRBJ1-3, with D perhaps TRBD1 (5 bases). In germline, CDR1 is GTSNPN, CDR2 SVGIG (reference sequence). This CDR3 is built from 14 residues. Trimming removed 0 bases from V and 3 bases from J, with 9 bases in between. CDR3 in amino acids: CAWSVDSNGNTIYF. The CDR3 nucleotides are TGTGCCTGGAGTGTAGACAGCAATGGAAACACCATATATTTT.

This clone was seen more than once but under ten times. V usage is TRBV25-1 and J usage is TRBJ1-4; D perhaps matches TRBD1 (5 bases). Germline CDR1 and CDR2: MGHDK and SYGVNS. This CDR3 has 14 amino acids. Trimming left V 4 bases short and J 7 bases short, with 13 bases between. In DNA, the CDR3 is TGTGCCAGCAGTGTGAGCGGGGGAGGTGAAAAACTGTTTTTT. Translating it yields CASSVSGGGEKLFF.

V gene TRBV6-5 combines with J gene TRBJ2-1, with 11 positions matching TRBD1. V shed 0 bases and J 6 bases; nucleotides not matched to a gene: 4. Germline CDR1 is MNHEY and CDR2 is SVGAGI. The CDR3 loop spans 16 amino acids. The CDR3 loop reads CASSYSPGQGGNEQFF. The CDR3 nucleotides are TGTGCCAGCAGTTACTCTCCGGGACAGGGGGGCAATGAGCAGTTCTTC.

The chain links TRBV5-1 to TRBJ2-2; 9 nucleotides line up with TRBD2. The CDR3 is made up of 16 amino acids. Germline V gives CDR1 SGHRS, CDR2 YFSETQ. V was clipped by 0 bases and J by 4 bases; unmatched bases: 4. In DNA form, the CDR3 reads TGCGCCAGCAGCTTGGGACTAGCGGAGGGCACCGGGGAGCTGTTTTTT. This codes for CASSLGLAEGTGELFF.

This clone was found once. The chain uses TRBV28 and TRBJ2-5; no definite D call. CDR3 size: 12 residues. V lost 3 bases and J lost 2, with 4 bases in between. Germline V CDR1 and CDR2: MDHEN, SYDVKM. The CDR3 is CASSLTQETQYF. The CDR3 bases are TGTGCCAGCAGTTTGACTCAAGAGACCCAGTACTTC. Complete variable domain (other parts from reference TRBV28 and TRBJ2-5): DVKVTQSSRYLVKRTGEKVFLECVQDMDHENMFWYRQDPGLGLRLIYFSYDVKMKEKGDIPEGYSVSREKKERFSLILESASTNQTSMYLCASSLTQETQYFGPGTRLLVL.

The V and J genes are TRBV30 and TRBJ1-2; tentative D call: TRBD1 (5 bases). Trimming shortened V by 8 bases and J by 7 bases, and 11 bases separated the two germline ends. Germline CDR1 GTSNPN, CDR2 SVGIG (reference sequence). The CDR3 runs 10 residues. Here the CDR3 reads CALRRGGYTF. Here the CDR3 DNA reads TGTGCCCTACGGAGGGGTGGCTACACCTTC.

The V call is TRBV29-1, the J call TRBJ2-7, with D perhaps matching TRBD1 (6 bases). CDR1 SQVTM and CDR2 ANQGSEA come from the germline V gene. V was pared by 5 bases and J by 0 bases, with 11 bases between. This CDR3 region has 13 residues. The CDR3 nucleotides read TGCAGCGTTATTGGACAGAGCTCCTACGAGCAGTACTTC. Translating gives CSVIGQSSYEQYF.

The CDR3 sequence is CASSSGGQTEAFF. The DNA for the CDR3 is TGTGCCAGCAGCTCTGGGGGACAGACTGAAGCTTTCTTT. The chain recombines TRBV5-4 with TRBJ1-1; 7 bases match TRBD1. The germline gives CDR1 SGHNT, CDR2 YYREEE (reference sequence). The CDR3 consists of 13 residues. V lost 3 bases to trimming and J lost 5 bases; unmatched junction nucleotides: 4.

This clone occurred a few times. V is TRBV14 and J is TRBJ1-2; 7 bases line up with TRBD1. This CDR3 spans 14 amino acids. Germline-derived CDR1 and CDR2 are SGHDN and FVKESK. Germline trimming cut 2 bases from V and 4 bases from J; bases unmatched to any gene: 4. CDR3 amino acids: CASSQQGVSYGYTF. CDR3 coding DNA: TGTGCCAGCAGCCAACAGGGGGTTAGCTATGGCTACACCTTC.

This clone was seen a few times. The chain is built from TRBV6-5 and TRBJ2-7; a possible D gene is TRBD1 (5 bases). Germline V gene lookup returns CDR1 MNHEY and CDR2 SVGAGI. The CDR3 has 12 residues. V dropped 7 bases and J dropped 5 bases, with 12 bases sitting between them. The CDR3 sequence is CASTTGHDEQYF. The CDR3 bases are TGTGCCAGCACCACCGGACACGACGAGCAGTACTTC.

The chain is built from TRBV18 and TRBJ1-1, with 9 nucleotides matching TRBD1. This CDR3 is 14 amino acids long. CDR1 KGHSH and CDR2 LQKENI come from the germline V gene. The V gene end was trimmed by 6 bases and the J gene end by 5 bases; junction bases not matched to a gene: 7. The CDR3 DNA follows: TGTGCCAGCTCGCTAGGACAGGGGAGGACTGAAGCTTTCTTT. Its protein product is CASSLGQGRTEAFF. Using reference TRBV18 and TRBJ1-1 for the parts outside the CDR3, the full variable domain is NAGVMQNPRHLVRRRGQEARLRCSPMKGHSHVYWYRQLPEEGLKFMVYLQKENIIDESGMPKERFSAEFPKEGPSILRIQQVVRGDSAAYFCASSLGQGRTEAFFGQGTRLTVV.

The chain is built from TRBV10-3 and TRBJ1-6; TRBD1 might be the D (6 bases). The CDR3 runs to 16 residues. Germline V gene sequence: CDR1 ENHRY, CDR2 SYGVKD. Between the trimmed V and J ends, which lost 6 bases and 5 bases, there was a span of 17 bases. The CDR3 DNA reads TGTGCCATCAGGGTAAACAGGGATGGAGATAATTCACCCCTCCACTTT. It encodes CAIRVNRDGDNSPLHF.